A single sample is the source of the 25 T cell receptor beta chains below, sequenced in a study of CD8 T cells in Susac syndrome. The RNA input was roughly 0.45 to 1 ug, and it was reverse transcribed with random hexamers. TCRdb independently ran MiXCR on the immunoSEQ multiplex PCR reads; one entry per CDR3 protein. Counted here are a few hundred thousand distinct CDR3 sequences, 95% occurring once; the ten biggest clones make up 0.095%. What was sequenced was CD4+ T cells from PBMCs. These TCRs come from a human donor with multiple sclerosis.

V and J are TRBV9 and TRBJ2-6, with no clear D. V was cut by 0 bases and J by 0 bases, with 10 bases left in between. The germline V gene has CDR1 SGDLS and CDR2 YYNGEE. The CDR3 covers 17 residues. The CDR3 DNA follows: TGTGCCAGCAGCGTAGCTTCGGTAAACTCTGGGGCCAACGTCCTGACTTTC. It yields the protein CASSVASVNSGANVLTF.

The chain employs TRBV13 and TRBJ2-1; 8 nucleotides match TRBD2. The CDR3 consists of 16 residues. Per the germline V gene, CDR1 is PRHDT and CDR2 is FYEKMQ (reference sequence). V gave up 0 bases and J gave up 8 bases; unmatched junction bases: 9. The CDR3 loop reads CASSLGSGARSDEQFF. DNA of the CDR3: TGTGCCAGCAGCTTAGGTAGCGGGGCACGGAGCGATGAGCAGTTCTTC.

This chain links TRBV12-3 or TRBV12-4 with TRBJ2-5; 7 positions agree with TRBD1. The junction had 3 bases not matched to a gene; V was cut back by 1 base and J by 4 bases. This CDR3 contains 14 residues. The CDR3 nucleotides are TGTGCCAGCAGTTTAGTACAGGGGTCAGAGACCCAGTACTTC. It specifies CASSLVQGSETQYF.

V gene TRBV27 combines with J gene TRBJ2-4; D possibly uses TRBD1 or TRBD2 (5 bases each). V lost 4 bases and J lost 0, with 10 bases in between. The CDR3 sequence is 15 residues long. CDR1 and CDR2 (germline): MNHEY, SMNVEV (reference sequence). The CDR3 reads CASSSGQLAKNIQYF. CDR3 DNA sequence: TGTGCCAGCAGTTCGGGGCAGCTAGCCAAAAACATTCAGTACTTC.

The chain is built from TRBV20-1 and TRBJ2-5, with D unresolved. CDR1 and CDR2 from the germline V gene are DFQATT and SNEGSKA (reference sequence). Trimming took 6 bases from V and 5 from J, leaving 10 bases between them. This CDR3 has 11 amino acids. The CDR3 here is CSATLGETQYF. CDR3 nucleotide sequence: TGCAGTGCAACCCTAGGGGAGACCCAGTACTTC.

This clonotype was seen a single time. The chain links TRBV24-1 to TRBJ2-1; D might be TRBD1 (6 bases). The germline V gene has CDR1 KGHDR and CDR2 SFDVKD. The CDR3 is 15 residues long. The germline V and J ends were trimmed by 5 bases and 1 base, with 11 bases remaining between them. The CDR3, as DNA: TGTGCCACCAGTGTTAACAGGGAATCCTACAATGAGCAGTTCTTC. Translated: CATSVNRESYNEQFF.

The DNA of the CDR3 is TGCAGTAGGAGGGCCCCCCTTACAGATACGCAGTATTTT. Encoded protein: CSRRAPLTDTQYF. The chain couples TRBV20-1 to TRBJ2-3; a weak D match, TRBD2 (6 bases). The V gene's germline CDR1 is DFQATT and CDR2 SNEGSKA (reference sequence). V dropped 8 bases and J dropped 3 bases, with 15 bases sitting between them. The CDR3 is 13 amino acids.

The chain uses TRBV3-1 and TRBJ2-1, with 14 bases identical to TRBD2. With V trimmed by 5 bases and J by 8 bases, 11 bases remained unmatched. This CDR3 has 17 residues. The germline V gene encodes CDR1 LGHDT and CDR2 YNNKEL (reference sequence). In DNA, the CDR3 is TGTGCCAGCAGCGGGACTAGCGGGAGTATGGGTGCGGATGAGCAGTTCTTC. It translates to CASSGTSGSMGADEQFF.

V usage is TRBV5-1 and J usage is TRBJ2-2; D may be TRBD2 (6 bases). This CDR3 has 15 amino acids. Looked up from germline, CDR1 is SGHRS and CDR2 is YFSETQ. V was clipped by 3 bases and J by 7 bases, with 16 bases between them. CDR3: CASSSLGEVGGELFF. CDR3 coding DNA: TGCGCCAGCAGCTCTTTGGGGGAGGTCGGCGGGGAGCTGTTTTTT.

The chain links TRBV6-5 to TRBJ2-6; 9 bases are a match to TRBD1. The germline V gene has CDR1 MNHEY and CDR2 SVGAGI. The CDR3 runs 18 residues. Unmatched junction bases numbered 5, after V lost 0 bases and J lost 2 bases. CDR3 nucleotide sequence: TGTGCCAGCAGTTACTCGACAGGGGGGTTTCCTGGGGCCAACGTCCTGACTTTC. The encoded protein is CASSYSTGGFPGANVLTF.

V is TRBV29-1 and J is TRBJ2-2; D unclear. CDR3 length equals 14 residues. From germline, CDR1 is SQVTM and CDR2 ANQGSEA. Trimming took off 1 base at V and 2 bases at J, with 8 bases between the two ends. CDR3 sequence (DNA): TGCAGCGTTGAAGGCTCCTTAAACACCGGGGAGCTGTTTTTT. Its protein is CSVEGSLNTGELFF.

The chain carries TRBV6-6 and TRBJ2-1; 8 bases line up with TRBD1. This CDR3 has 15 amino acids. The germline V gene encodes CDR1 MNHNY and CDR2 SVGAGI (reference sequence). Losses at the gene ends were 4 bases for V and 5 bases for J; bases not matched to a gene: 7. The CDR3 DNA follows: TGTGCCAGCAGTTCAGGGGGCGCGGAGGACAATGAGCAGTTCTTC. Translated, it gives CASSSGGAEDNEQFF.

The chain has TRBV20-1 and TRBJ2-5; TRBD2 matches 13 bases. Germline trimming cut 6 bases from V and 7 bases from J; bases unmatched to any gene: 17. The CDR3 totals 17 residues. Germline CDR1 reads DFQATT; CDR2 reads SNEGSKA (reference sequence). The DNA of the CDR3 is TGCAGTGCGAGTCCCCCTGGACTAGCGGGAGCACAGGGGACCCAGTACTTC. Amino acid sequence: CSASPPGLAGAQGTQYF.

The CDR3 protein is CASSVAQGPLTEAFF. CDR3 sequence (DNA): TGTGCCAGCAGCGTAGCCCAGGGACCGCTGACTGAAGCTTTCTTT. The rearrangement uses TRBV9 and TRBJ1-1, with a weak D call TRBD1 (5 bases). The CDR3 runs to 15 residues. V lost 0 bases and J lost 5, with 14 bases in between. The germline V gene has CDR1 SGDLS and CDR2 YYNGEE. The whole variable domain, filled in from reference TRBV9 and TRBJ1-1, reads DSGVTQTPKHLITATGQRVTLRCSPRSGDLSVYWYQQSLDQGLQFLIQYYNGEERAKGNILERFSAQQFPDLHSELNLSSLELGDSALYFCASSVAQGPLTEAFFGQGTRLTVV.

Here the CDR3 DNA reads TGCAGCGCAATGACAGTCCGTGGCACTGAAGCTTTCTTT. Translating it yields CSAMTVRGTEAFF. This chain connects TRBV29-1 to TRBJ1-1; tentatively, D is TRBD1 (5 bases). Trimming removed 7 bases from V and 4 bases from J, with 16 bases in between. CDR3 length: 13 residues. Germline CDR1 SQVTM, CDR2 ANQGSEA.

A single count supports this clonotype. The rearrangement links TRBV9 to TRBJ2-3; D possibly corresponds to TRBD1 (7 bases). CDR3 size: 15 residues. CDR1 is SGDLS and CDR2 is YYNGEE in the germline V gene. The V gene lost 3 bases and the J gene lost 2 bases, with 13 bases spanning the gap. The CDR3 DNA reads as TGTGCCAGCAGCGCACCAGGGGGGCCCACAGATACGCAGTATTTT. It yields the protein CASSAPGGPTDTQYF.

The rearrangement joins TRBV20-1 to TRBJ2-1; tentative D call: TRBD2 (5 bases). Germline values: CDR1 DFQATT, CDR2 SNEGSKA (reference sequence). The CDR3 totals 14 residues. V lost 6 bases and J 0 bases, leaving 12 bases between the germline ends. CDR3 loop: CSASPSSSYNEQFF. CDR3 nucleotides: TGCAGTGCCAGCCCTAGCAGCTCCTACAATGAGCAGTTCTTC.

The CDR3 is CASSLRESGANVLTF. CDR3 sequence (DNA): TGTGCCAGCAGTTTAAGGGAGTCTGGGGCCAACGTCCTGACTTTC. The chain links TRBV12-3 or TRBV12-4 to TRBJ2-6; TRBD2 is a possible D gene (5 bases). The CDR3 loop spans 15 amino acids. V dropped 2 bases and J dropped 1 base, with 6 bases sitting between them.

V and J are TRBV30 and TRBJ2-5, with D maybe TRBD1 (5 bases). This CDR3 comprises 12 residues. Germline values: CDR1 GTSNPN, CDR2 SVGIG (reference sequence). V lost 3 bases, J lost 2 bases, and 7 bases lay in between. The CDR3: CAWRSGQETQYF. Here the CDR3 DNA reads TGTGCCTGGAGATCAGGGCAAGAGACCCAGTACTTC.

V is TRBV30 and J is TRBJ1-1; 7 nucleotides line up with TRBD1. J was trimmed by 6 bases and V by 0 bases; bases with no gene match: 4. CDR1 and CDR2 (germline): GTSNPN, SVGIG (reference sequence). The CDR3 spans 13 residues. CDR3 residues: CAWSVQGSAEAFF. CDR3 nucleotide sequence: TGTGCCTGGAGTGTACAGGGGTCCGCTGAAGCTTTCTTT.

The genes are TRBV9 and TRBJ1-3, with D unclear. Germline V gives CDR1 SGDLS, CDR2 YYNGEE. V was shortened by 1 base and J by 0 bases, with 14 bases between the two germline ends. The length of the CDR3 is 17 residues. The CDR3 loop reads CASSVTPQTVSGNTIYF. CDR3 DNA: TGTGCCAGCAGCGTAACCCCTCAGACGGTCTCTGGAAACACCATATATTTT.

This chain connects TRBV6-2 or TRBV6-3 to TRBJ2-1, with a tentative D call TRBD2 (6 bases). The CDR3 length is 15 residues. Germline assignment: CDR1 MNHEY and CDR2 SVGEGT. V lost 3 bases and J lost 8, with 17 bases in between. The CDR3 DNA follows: TGTGCCAGCAGTTATCCCGGACTACAAGGTGATGAGCAGTTCTTC. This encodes CASSYPGLQGDEQFF.

CDR3 nucleotide sequence: TGTGCCAGCAGTCGGGGGGCGCGTGTAAACACCATATATTTT. This codes for CASSRGARVNTIYF. The chain is built from TRBV2 and TRBJ1-3; D may be TRBD1 (6 bases). This CDR3 has 14 amino acids. Deletions cut 5 bases from V and 6 bases from J, with 14 bases between. Germline assignment: CDR1 SNHLY and CDR2 FYNNEI.

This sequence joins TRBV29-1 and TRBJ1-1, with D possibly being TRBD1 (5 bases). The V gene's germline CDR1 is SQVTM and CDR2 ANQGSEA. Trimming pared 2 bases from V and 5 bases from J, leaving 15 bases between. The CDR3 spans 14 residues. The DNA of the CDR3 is TGCAGCGTTGAACCGGCAGGGTGGGGAACTGAAGCTTTCTTT. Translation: CSVEPAGWGTEAFF.

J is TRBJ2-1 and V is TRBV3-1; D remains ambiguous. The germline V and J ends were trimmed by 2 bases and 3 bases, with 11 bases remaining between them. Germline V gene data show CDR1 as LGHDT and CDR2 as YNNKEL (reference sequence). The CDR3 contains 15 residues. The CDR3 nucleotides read TGTGCCAGCAGCCAAACCGGCCGCGACTACAATGAGCAGTTCTTC. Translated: CASSQTGRDYNEQFF.